Below, one T cell receptor beta chain is given with its context. Its specificity is unknown. This entry is derived from a study of identical twins. Study-wide points: Sequences that were beta out-of-frame showed weaker excess twin sharing.

One entry per CDR3 protein results from TCRdb running MiXCR on the 5' RACE reads. The sample yields a few hundred thousand distinct CDR3 sequences, approximately 11% seen once. Trimming cost V 6 bases and J 7 bases; bases outside gene matches: 11. CDR3 length: 14 residues. Germline-derived CDR1 and CDR2 are ENHRY and SYGVKD. Another study also made use of these data, one on yellow fever vaccine responses in identical twins.

The chain has TRBV10-3 and TRBJ2-7, with 8 bases identical to TRBD1. The sequencing sample was made of memory (CD45RO+) T cells sorted from blood. This sequence was found in a woman younger than 35 in good health. CDR3 sequence (DNA): TGTGCCATCAGGAATTCGGGACAGGTGATAGAGCAGTACTTC. It specifies CAIRNSGQVIEQYF.